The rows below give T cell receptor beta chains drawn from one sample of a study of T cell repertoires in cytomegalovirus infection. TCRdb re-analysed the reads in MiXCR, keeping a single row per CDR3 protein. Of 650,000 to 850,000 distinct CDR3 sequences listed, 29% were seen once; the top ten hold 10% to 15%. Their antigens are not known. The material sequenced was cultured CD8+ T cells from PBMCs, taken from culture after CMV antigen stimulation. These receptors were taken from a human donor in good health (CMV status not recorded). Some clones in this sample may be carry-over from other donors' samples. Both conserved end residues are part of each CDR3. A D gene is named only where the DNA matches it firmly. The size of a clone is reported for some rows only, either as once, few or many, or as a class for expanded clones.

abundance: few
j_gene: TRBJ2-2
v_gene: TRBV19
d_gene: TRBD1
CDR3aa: CASSPNRGNTGELFF
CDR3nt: TGTGCCAGTAGTCCGAACAGGGGGAACACCGGGGAGCTGTTTTTT

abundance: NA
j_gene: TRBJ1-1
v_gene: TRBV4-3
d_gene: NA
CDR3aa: CASSLWQEYTEAFF
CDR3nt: TGCGCCAGCAGCCTCTGGCAGGAGTACACTGAAGCTTTCTTT

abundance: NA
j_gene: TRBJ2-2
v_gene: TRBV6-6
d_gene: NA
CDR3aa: CASTWTNTGELFF
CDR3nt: TGTGCCAGCACATGGACCAACACCGGGGAGCTGTTTTTT

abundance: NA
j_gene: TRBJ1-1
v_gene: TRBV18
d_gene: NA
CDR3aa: CASSPMRGEAFF
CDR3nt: TGTGCCAGCTCACCGATGCGGGGGGAGGCTTTCTTT

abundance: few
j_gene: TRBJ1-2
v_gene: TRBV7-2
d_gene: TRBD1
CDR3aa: CASSESGTGYTF
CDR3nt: TGTGCCAGCAGCGAGTCCGGGACAGGGTACACCTTC

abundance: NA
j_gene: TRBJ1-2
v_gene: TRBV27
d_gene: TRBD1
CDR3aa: CASSLPRFPGTGLANYGYTF
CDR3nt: TGTGCCAGCAGTTTACCTAGATTCCCGGGGACAGGGCTGGCCAACTATGGCTACACCTTC

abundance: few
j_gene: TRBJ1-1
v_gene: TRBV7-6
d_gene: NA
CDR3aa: CGPPTAPEAFF
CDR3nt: TGTGGCCCCCCGACGGCGCCCGAAGCTTTCTTT

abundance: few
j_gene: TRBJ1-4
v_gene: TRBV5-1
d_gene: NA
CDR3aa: CASSLTLGNEKLFF
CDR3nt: TGCGCCAGCAGCTTGACTCTTGGGAATGAAAAACTGTTTTTT

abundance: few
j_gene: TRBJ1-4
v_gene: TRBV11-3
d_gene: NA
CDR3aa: CASSLDPGRKEEKLFF
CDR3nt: TGTGCCAGCAGCTTAGACCCGGGACGGAAAGAAGAAAAACTGTTTTTT

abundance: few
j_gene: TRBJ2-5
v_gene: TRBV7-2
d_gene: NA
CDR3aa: CASSLELRGTAIIGTQYF
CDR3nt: TGTGCCAGCAGCTTAGAATTAAGGGGGACCGCTATTATCGGGACCCAGTACTTC